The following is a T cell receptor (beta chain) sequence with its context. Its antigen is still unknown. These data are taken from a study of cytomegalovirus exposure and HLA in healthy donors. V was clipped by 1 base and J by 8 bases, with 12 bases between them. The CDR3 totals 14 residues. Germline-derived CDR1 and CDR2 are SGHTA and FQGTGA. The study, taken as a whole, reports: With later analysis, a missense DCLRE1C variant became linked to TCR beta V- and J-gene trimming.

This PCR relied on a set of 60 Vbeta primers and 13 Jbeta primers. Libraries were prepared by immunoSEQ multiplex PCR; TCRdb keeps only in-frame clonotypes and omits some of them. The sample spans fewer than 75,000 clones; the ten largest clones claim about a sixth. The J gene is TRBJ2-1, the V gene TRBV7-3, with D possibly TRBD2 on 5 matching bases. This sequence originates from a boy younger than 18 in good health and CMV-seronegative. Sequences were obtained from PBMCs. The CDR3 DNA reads TGTGCCAGCAGCTTAAGGCTAGCCGTGGATGAGCAGTTCTTC. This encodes CASSLRLAVDEQFF.